This entry is about one T cell receptor (beta chain). There is no known antigen for this receptor. The CDR3 runs 15 residues from the cysteine to the phenylalanine. CDR3 DNA only is kept here, 45 bases in frame from base 1. The V end loses 5 bases and the J end loses 4 bases, and a stretch of 14 bases separates them. The germline V gene sets CDR1 to SGHVS and CDR2 to FQNEAQ. In total, roughly 670 healthy bone marrow donors made up the cohort. All cohort members were sampled while nominally healthy, although unrecorded immune exposures were likely present. The donor was CMV seronegative and was included in the group of several hundred seronegative cohort members. A peripheral blood sample was provided by each donor, and peripheral blood mononuclear cells were used for TCR beta sequencing. Genomic DNA extraction from the blood cell samples was performed with the Qiagen DNeasy Blood Extraction Kit. The library was made by the immunoSEQ multiplex PCR assay. A mixture of 60 forward primers for TCR Vbeta segments and 13 reverse primers for TCR Jbeta segments was used in the multiplex PCR. The CDR3 region of rearranged TCR beta genes was amplified from genomic DNA by a multiplex PCR assay. On the Illumina HiSeq System, the amplified TCR beta libraries were sequenced as 87-base-pair reads. Regarding the original processing steps: Across the 500 to 850 repertoires, a later analysis counted roughly 84 million unique TCR beta chains, about 10 million of which were shared by at least two donors. A nearest-neighbor algorithm error-corrected the raw reads and collapsed the reads into unique sequences, merging closely related sequences to remove PCR and sequencing errors. To assign V, D and J gene segments, CDR3 sequences were aligned to IMGT reference sequences. Each retained sequence needed at least a six-nucleotide match to both a V gene segment and a J gene segment. A rearrangement counted as productive if the CDR3 had no stop codons and remained in frame with V and J, and every other rearrangement counted as non-productive. CDR3 was defined by IMGT convention, running from the second conserved V-encoded cysteine to the conserved J-encoded phenylalanine. In an earlier analysis of more than 550 of the donors, sequences lacking an unambiguous match to a single V gene segment were excluded. An earlier analysis of about 590 of the donors classified V segments as functional when productive rearrangements were above 56.7% and as segregating when the standard deviation between donors was above 5%. A statistical classification framework was built for diagnosing cytomegalovirus status from the catalog of TCR beta chain sequences. V and J gene assignment, in a later analysis, came from comparing TCR nucleotide sequences with IMGT/GENE-DB human TR gene sequences. A later analysis assigned CDR3 sequences and most-parsimonious VDJ recombination scenarios with the TCRdist pipeline. In a later analysis, each TCR beta chain was defined by its CDR3 amino acid sequence together with its V-gene family, and reads without a unique V-gene family were excluded. A later analysis removed roughly 590 highly shared, low-generation-probability nucleotide sequences to deal with suspected cross-contamination and a sequencing artifact. For each public chain, a later analysis derived a clonal expansion index from normalized ranks of inferred template counts within each repertoire. A later analysis computed generation probabilities with a VDJ recombination model fitted to out-of-frame rearrangements, and checked the results against IGoR. A later analysis scored TCR-TCR, TCR-HLA and TCR-CMV co-occurrence with hypergeometric tests, applying a repertoire-size bias correction to TCR pairs. A later analysis estimated false discovery rates by permuting HLA or CMV assignments 20 times. A later analysis grouped co-occurring TCRs with DBSCAN, adding TCRdist sequence similarity when clustering within HLA-allele-positive subsets. Repertoires with fewer than 30,000 or more than 120,000 public chains, plus five repertoires with anomalous nucleotide sharing, were excluded from co-occurrence clustering. TCRdb re-hosts the immuneACCESS table, in-frame sequences only. Its copies lack some clones; in the studies checked, an unresolved V gene accounts for under half of them, and the cause for the rest is not known. For V, J and clone size, that table is used; D and trimming come from the DNA. Per the sample table, the count is 150,000 to 200,000 clones. The ten largest clones add up to approximately 6.5% of the sample.

The sample originates from a study of cytomegalovirus exposure and HLA in healthy donors (dated by TCRdb to the late 2010s). As for the study more broadly: According to an earlier analysis of 550 to 750 of the donors, about 179 million T cells yielded roughly 110 million unique TCR beta sequences and about 280 Gb of sequence data. Approximately 300 gigabases of sequencing data and roughly 80 million unique TCR sequences made up an early release that covered about 640 HLA-typed donors. The genetic ancestry cluster associated with self-reported Caucasian donors included around four fifths of the 398 genotyped donors. The study was designed to test whether signatures of past pathogen exposure could be identified by cataloging public T cell receptors. The study used immunosequencing to profile the T cell repertoires of under 700 subjects and linked those repertoires to cytomegalovirus serostatus. Along with the roughly 700-subject first cohort, a separate validation cohort of over a hundred different subjects was used. High-throughput TCR immunosequencing, statistical association of individual TCRs with disease status, and machine learning were combined to predict cytomegalovirus infection status. In a later analysis, previously published TCR beta repertoires from 666 donors were re-analyzed and high-resolution HLA genotyping was added so that TCR occurrence patterns could be studied. Rather than drawing on any new phenotypic data, the later analysis identified candidate immune exposures from TCR beta sequences and the way those sequences occurred across donors. An earlier analysis of 450 to 750 of the donors used high-throughput TCR beta sequencing to judge whether each TCR beta V gene segment behaved as functional or pseudogenic. Donor age, sex, ethnicity and CMV serostatus were compiled together with the repertoire data. Genome-wide SNP genotypes for about three fifths of the roughly 700 donors were used in a later genetic analysis, which treated that subset as a discovery cohort. Every discovery cohort repertoire had been produced on one sequencing platform. Class I and class II HLA loci were covered by the typing at four-digit resolution. Typing coverage varied by locus: roughly 620-640 donors for A, B, C, DRB1 and DQB1; about 520 for DQA1; about 600 for DPA1; about 450 for DPB1. Several DR-DQ haplotypes were treated as single units for association and clustering because of strong linkage in the cohort. Among a few hundred genotyped donors of the cohort, an average of approximately 230,000 unique TCR beta nucleotide sequences were sequenced per donor, about a sixth of them non-productive. Findings and caveats that apply to the study as a whole: V-gene and J-gene trimming of TCR beta chains was associated with a missense DCLRE1C variant in a later genetic analysis, and the association was replicated in an independent cohort. Several of the top co-occurrence clusters appeared to be linked to parvovirus B19, influenza, CMV and Epstein-Barr virus, according to a later analysis. Assigning TCR associations to individual alleles was difficult when HLA alleles, especially DR and DQ, strongly co-occurred. The classifier was reported to diagnose cytomegalovirus status with high specificity and sensitivity in both the original cohort and the validation cohort. In an earlier analysis of 587 of the donors, most TCR beta V segments were observed in productive rearrangements about 87% or about 30% of the time, broadly matching IMGT annotations. Only TCR beta chains were sequenced in this cohort, and the absence of alpha or paired-chain data limited detectable features. A later analysis found that HLA-associated TCR beta chains were more clonally expanded and had lower generation probabilities than equally common non-associated chains. Most TCR sequences were seen in very few donors, while some public TCRs were found in many individuals. A further reported finding was that TCR beta sequences accurately predicted the HLA-A and HLA-B alleles for most subjects in the first cohort. Correlated functional status among segregating V segments might reflect linkage disequilibrium, but an unknown experimental factor could not be ruled out. At a false discovery rate of 0.05, a later analysis linked around 15,000 TCR beta sequences to specific HLA alleles. A cluster of highly shared sequence variants was judged likely to be a technical artifact of the sequencing pipeline. A few of the identified cytomegalovirus-associated TCR beta chains were confirmed in vitro to be specific for cytomegalovirus antigens. Because counts were too low, roughly 17 rarely observed V segments, including chromosome 9 orphons, were left out of the earlier analysis of over 550 of the donors. The presence/absence analyses assumed that sequencing depth was roughly uniform across donors, and that assumption may not be true. Immune exposure information for the cohort was limited to CMV serostatus. The 87-base-pair reads could not distinguish some IMGT-functional V segments, including TRBV6-2 and TRBV6-3, so those segments were excluded. Because some donors lacked HLA typing at each locus, the association tests relied only on the typed subset. A total of 150 or so TCR beta chains were listed by the study as associated with cytomegalovirus. A later genetic analysis reported fewer N-insertions in productive TCRs among donors in an Asian-associated ancestry cluster than the roughly 640-donor mean. According to a later analysis, TCR association rates differed among HLA loci, with DRB1 alleles showing the most associated TCRs and HLA-C alleles showing the fewest. Most CMV-associated TCR beta chains appeared to be HLA-restricted in a later analysis, and the HLA associations seemed to be driven largely by CMV exposure. According to the authors, the approach could potentially be generalized to other disease states and immunological phenotypes.

The sequence came from a man younger than 40 in good health and CMV-seronegative. Sequencing was performed on PBMCs. Here the chain combines TRBV7-8 and TRBJ1-4; the D gene is perhaps TRBD1, from 6 matching bases. CDR3 region: CASSGSQGINEKLFF. At the DNA level, the sequence is TGTGCCAGCAGCGGGTCTCAGGGGATTAATGAAAAACTGTTTTTT.